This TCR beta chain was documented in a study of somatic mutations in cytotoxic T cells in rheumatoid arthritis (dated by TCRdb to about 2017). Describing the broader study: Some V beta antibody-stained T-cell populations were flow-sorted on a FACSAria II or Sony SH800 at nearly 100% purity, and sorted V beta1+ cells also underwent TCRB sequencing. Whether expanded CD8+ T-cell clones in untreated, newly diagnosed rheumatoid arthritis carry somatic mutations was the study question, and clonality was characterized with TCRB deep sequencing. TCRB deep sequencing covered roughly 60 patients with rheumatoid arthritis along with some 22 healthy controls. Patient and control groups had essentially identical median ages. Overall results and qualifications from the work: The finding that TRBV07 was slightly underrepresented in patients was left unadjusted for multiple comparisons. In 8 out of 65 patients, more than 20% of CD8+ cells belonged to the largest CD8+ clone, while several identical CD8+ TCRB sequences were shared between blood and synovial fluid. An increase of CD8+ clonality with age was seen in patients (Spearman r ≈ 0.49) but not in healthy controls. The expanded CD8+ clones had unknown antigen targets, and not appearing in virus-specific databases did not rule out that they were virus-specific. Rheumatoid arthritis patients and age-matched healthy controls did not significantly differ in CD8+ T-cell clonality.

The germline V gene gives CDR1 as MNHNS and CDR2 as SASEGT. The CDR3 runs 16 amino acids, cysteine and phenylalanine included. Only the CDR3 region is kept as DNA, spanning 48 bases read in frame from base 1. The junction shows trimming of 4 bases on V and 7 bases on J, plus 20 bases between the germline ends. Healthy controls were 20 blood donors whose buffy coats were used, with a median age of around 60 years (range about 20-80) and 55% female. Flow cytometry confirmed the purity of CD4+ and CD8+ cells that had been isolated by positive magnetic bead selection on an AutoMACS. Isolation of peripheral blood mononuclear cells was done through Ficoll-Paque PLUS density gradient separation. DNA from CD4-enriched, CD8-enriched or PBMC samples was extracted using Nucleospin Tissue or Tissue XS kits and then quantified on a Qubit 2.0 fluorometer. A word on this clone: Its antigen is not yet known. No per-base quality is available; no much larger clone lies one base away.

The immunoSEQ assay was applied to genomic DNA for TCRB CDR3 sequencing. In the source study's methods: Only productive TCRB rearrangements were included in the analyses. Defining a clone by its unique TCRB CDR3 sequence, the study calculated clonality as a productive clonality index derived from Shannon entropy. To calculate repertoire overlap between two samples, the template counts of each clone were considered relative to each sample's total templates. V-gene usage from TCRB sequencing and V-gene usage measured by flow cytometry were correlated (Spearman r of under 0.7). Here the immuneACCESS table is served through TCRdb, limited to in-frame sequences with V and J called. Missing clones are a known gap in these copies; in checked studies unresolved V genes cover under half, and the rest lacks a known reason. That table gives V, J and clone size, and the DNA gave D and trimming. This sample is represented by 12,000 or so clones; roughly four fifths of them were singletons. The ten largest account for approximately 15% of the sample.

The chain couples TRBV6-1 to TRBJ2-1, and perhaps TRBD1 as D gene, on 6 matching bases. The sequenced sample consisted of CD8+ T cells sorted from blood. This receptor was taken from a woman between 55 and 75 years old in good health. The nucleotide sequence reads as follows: TGTGCCAGCAGTGGGGGGACATTCATTAGGGCGAATGAGCAGTTCTTC. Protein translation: CASSGGTFIRANEQFF.